This T cell receptor (beta chain) stems from a study of Siglec-9 on CD8 T cells in melanoma (dated by TCRdb to the late 2010s). About the study as a whole: In this study, researchers looked at how Siglec-9 is expressed on CD8+ T cells and what Siglec-9 does to regulate T cells within the melanoma tumor microenvironment.

The library was obtained by the immunoSEQ multiplex PCR assay. TCRdb mirrors the immuneACCESS table, restricted to in-frame sequences. Some clones are absent from its copies; in checked studies, under half trace to an unresolved V gene, and the reason for the others is unknown. The sample profile shows about 30,000 clones; 75% to 90% of them were found once. The top ten clones comprise approximately 5% of the sample. Results and caveats for the whole study, not just this receptor: According to the report, an effector memory CD8+ T-cell subset that seemed to build up inside melanoma tumors was both marked and regulated by Siglec-9.

Concerning this clone: No cognate antigen has been identified for it. No base quality values were provided; no much bigger clone lies one nucleotide off.

CDR1 LNHDA and CDR2 SQIVND are derived from the germline V gene (reference sequence). From its cysteine to its phenylalanine, the CDR3 spans 14 amino acids. Here the CDR3 DNA is all that survives: 42 bases in frame from base 1. V gives up 11 bases and J gives up 4 bases, and the segment between their germline ends measures 18 bases. The sample was Siglec-9- CD8+ T cells sorted from blood. The sample's cell subset or site label, decoded: CD8 T cells lacking Siglec-9. The chain is encoded by TRBV19 joined to TRBJ1-5; 5 matching bases give a weak D call of TRBD1. The TCR originated in a human donor in good health. The CDR3 sequence is CAGGALEGNQPQHF. In nucleotide form, the sequence is TGTGCCGGGGGTGCCCTCGAAGGTAATCAGCCCCAGCATTTT.